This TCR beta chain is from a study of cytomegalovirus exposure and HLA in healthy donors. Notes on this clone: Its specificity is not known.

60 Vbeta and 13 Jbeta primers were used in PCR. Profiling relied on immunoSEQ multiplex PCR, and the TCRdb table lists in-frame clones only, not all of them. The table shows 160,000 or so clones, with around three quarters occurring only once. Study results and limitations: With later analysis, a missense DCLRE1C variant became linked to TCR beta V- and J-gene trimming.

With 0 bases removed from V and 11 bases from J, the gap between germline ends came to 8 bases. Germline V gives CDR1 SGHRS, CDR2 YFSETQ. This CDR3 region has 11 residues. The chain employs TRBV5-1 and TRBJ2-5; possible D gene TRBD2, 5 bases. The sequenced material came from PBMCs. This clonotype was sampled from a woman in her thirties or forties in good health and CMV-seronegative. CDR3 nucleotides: TGCGCCAGCAGCTTGGGTGGGGAGCAGTACTTC. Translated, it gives CASSLGGEQYF.